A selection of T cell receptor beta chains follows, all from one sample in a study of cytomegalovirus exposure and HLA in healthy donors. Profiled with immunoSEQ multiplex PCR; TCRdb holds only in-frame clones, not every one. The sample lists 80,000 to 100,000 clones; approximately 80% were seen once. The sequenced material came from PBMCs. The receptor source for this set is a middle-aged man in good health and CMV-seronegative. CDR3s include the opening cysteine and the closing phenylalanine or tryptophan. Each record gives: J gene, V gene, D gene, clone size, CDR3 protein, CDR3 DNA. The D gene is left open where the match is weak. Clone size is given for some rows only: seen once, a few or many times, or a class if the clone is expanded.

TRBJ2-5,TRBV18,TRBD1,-,CASSPGAARGPETQYF,TGTGCCAGCTCCCCCGGGGCGGCGAGGGGGCCAGAGACCCAGTACTTC
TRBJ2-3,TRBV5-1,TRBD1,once,CASSLVARDRGKDTQYF,TGCGCCAGCAGCTTGGTCGCCCGGGACAGGGGGAAGGATACGCAGTATTTT
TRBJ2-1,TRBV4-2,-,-,CASSPRQEIYNEQFF,TGTGCCAGCAGCCCCCGACAGGAGATCTACAATGAGCAGTTCTTC
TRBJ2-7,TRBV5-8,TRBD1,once,CASSSDRAISYEQYF,TGTGCCAGCAGCTCGGACAGGGCGATCTCCTACGAGCAGTACTTC
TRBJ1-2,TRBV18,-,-,CASSPRGDGYTF,TGTGCCAGCTCACCACGGGGCGATGGCTACACCTTC
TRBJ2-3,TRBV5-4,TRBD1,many,CASSFRQGPDTQYF,TGTGCCAGCAGCTTCAGACAGGGGCCAGATACGCAGTATTTT
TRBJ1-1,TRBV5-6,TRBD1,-,CASSRTTGPAFF,TGTGCCAGCAGCCGAACGACAGGGCCTGCTTTCTTT
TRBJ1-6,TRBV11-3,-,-,CASSQGGIDSPLHF,TGTGCCAGCAGTCAGGGCGGTATTGATTCACCCCTCCACTTT
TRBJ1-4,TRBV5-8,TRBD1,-,CASSFGTGNEKLFF,TGTGCCAGCAGCTTTGGGACAGGGAATGAAAAACTGTTTTTT
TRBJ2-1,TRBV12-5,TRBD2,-,CASGIGTSGSWDEQFF,TGTGCTAGTGGTATCGGGACTAGCGGGTCCTGGGATGAGCAGTTCTTC
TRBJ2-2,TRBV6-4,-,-,CASKGGGDPTGELFF,TGTGCCAGCAAGGGTGGAGGAGACCCCACCGGGGAGCTGTTTTTT
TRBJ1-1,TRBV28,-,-,CASSFLQGDLTEAFF,TGTGCCAGCAGTTTCCTTCAGGGTGATCTCACTGAAGCTTTCTTT
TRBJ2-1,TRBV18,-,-,CASSPSDLTYNEQFF,TGTGCCAGCTCACCAAGCGACCTGACTTACAATGAGCAGTTCTTC
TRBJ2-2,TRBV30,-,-,CASNGDLNTGELFF,TGTGCCTCAAACGGGGATCTGAACACCGGGGAGCTGTTTTTT
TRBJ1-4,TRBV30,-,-,CAWSSDTSPYQKLFF,TGTGCCTGGAGTTCCGACACGTCACCTTATCAAAAACTGTTTTTT
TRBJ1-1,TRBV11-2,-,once,CASSLTSLRQTEAFF,TGTGCCAGCAGCTTGACATCACTGAGACAAACTGAAGCTTTCTTT
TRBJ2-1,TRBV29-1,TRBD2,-,CSVEVLPGLAAYNEQFF,TGCAGCGTTGAAGTTTTACCGGGACTAGCGGCCTACAATGAGCAGTTCTTC
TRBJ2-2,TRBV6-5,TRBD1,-,CASKTTGTNTGELFF,TGTGCCAGCAAAACGACAGGGACGAACACCGGGGAGCTGTTTTTT
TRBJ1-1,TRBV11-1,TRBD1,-,CASSSTGISEAFF,TGTGCCAGCAGCTCGACAGGGATATCTGAAGCTTTCTTT
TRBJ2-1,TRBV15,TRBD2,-,CATSRTLAGVFREQFF,TGTGCCACCAGCAGAACCCTAGCGGGAGTATTCAGGGAGCAGTTCTTC
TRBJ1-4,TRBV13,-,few,CASSLFGQGLLF,TGTGCCAGCAGCTTATTCGGCCAGGGGCTCCTTTTT
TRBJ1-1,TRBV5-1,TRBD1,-,CASSIDRDTEAFF,TGCGCCAGCAGCATAGACAGGGACACTGAAGCTTTCTTT
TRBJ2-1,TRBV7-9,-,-,CASNDWGLGPYNEQFF,TGTGCCAGCAACGATTGGGGGCTTGGCCCCTACAATGAGCAGTTCTTC
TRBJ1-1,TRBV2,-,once,CASSDGQRVKFF,TGTGCCAGCAGTGACGGACAGAGGGTTAAGTTCTTT
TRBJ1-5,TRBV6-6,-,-,CASLVRDNQPQHF,TGTGCCAGCCTTGTCCGGGACAATCAGCCCCAGCATTTT
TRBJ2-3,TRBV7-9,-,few,CASSTNRGSTDTQYF,TGTGCCAGCAGCACGAACCGGGGGAGCACAGATACGCAGTATTTT
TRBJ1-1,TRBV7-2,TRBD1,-,CASSTRQGRYTEAFF,TGTGCCAGCAGCACCCGACAGGGGAGATATACTGAAGCTTTCTTT
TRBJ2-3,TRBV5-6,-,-,CASSEGQDTQYF,TGTGCCAGCAGCGAAGGACAGGATACGCAGTATTTT
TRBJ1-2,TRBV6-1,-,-,CASSVGTTYPANYGYTF,TGTGCCAGCAGTGTTGGGACAACGTATCCGGCTAACTATGGCTACACCTTC
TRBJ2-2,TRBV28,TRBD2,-,CASSRGAGGTGELFF,TGTGCCAGCAGCCGGGGAGCGGGGGGGACCGGGGAGCTGTTTTTT
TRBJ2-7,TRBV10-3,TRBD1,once,CAISERDRGSYEQYF,TGTGCCATCAGTGAGAGAGACAGGGGCTCCTACGAGCAGTACTTC
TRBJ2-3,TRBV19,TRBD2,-,CASSKSGASTDTQYF,TGTGCCAGTAGTAAAAGCGGGGCAAGCACAGATACGCAGTATTTT
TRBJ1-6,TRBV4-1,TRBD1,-,CASSQEPGTGGSYNSPLHF,TGCGCCAGCAGCCAAGAACCCGGGACAGGGGGCTCCTATAATTCACCCCTCCACTTT
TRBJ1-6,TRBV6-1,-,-,CASSARGAGSSYNSPLHF,TGTGCCAGCAGTGCCCGGGGGGCGGGGAGCTCCTATAATTCACCCCTCCACTTT
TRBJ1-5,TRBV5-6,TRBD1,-,CASSLDRGKQPQHF,TGTGCCAGCAGCTTGGACAGGGGGAAACAGCCCCAGCATTTT
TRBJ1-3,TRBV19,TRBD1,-,CASSRTGTLAAGNTIYF,TGTGCCAGTAGTAGGACAGGGACCCTCGCCGCGGGAAACACCATATATTTT
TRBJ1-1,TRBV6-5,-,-,CATQGTNTEAFF,TGTGCCACCCAGGGTACTAACACTGAAGCTTTCTTT
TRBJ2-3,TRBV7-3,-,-,CASSFSPSTDTQYF,TGTGCCAGCAGCTTCTCCCCTAGCACAGATACGCAGTATTTT
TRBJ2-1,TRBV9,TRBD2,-,CASSVGTRGESEQFF,TGTGCCAGCAGCGTTGGGACTAGGGGTGAGAGTGAGCAGTTCTTC
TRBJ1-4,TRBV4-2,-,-,CASSQGESTNEKLFF,TGTGCCAGCAGCCAAGGGGAGTCAACTAATGAAAAACTGTTTTTT